A selection of T cell receptor beta chains follows, all from one sample in a study of CD4 and CD8 cells across lung adenocarcinoma regions. Using its own MiXCR run on the PCR reads, TCRdb lists one record per CDR3 protein. Altogether over 15,000 distinct CDR3 sequences are present, 46% being singletons, with the ten largest covering 15% to 20%. Material: CD4+ T cells from the margin of a lung tumor. The receptor set was obtained from a male donor with lung adenocarcinoma. The CD4 and CD8 labels of this study may be unreliable. Each CDR3 is given with its conserved first and last residue. Each record gives: V gene, D gene, clone size, J gene, CDR3 DNA, CDR3 protein. D genes are given only for firm matches. Clone size, where shown, is once, few, many, or a class for clones that have expanded.

TRBV6-5	NA	NA	TRBJ2-3	TGTGCCAGCAGACTCCAGTCCGGAATTCCCGGTACGCAGTATTTT	CASRLQSGIPGTQYF
TRBV14	NA	NA	TRBJ2-3	TGTGCCAGCAGCCAATCCCAGAGCGGGCTTAACACAGATACGCAGTATTTT	CASSQSQSGLNTDTQYF
TRBV6-2/TRBV6-3	TRBD2	NA	TRBJ2-3	TGTGCCAGCGCCCTTAGCGGGGGGGAGGGCGATACGCAGTATTTT	CASALSGGEGDTQYF
TRBV10-1	TRBD2	NA	TRBJ2-1	TGCGCCAGCAGTGAGTCGGAACTAGCGGGGGGGCAGTTCTTC	CASSESELAGGQFF
TRBV10-2	NA	NA	TRBJ2-3	TGCGCCAGCACGGGGGTGGGAGGCACAGATACGCAGTACTTT	CASTGVGGTDTQYF
TRBV27	NA	medium-sized	TRBJ2-1	TGTGCCAGCAGTTTGGGTAGCGTCTACAATGAGCAGTTCTTC	CASSLGSVYNEQFF
TRBV6-1	TRBD1	medium-sized	TRBJ1-1	TGTGCCAGCAGCAAGACAGGGGAAGGAACTGAAGCTTTCTTT	CASSKTGEGTEAFF
TRBV4-2	TRBD1	NA	TRBJ2-4	TGTGCGAGCAGCGACGAGGGGGCGTGCGCCACAGACACGCAGTATTTC	CASSDEGACATDTQYF
TRBV27	TRBD2	NA	TRBJ2-5	TGTGCCAGCAGTTTGTCGACTAGCGGGATTGAGACCCAGTACTTC	CASSLSTSGIETQYF
TRBV6-1	NA	few	TRBJ2-1	TGTGCCAGCAGTGTGTCCCGCGTGGACAATGAGCAGTTCTTC	CASSVSRVDNEQFF
TRBV6-1	TRBD1	few	TRBJ2-5	TGTGCCAGCAGTGGTGCAGGGGGCGCGGAGACCCAGTACTTC	CASSGAGGAETQYF
TRBV4-1	NA	NA	TRBJ2-3	TGCGCCAGCAGCGGCCTGGGGCGGGGCGTCAAAGATACGCAGTACTTT	CASSGLGRGVKDTQYF
TRBV6-1	NA	NA	TRBJ1-4	TGTGCCAGCAGTGCAGACACAGGGACGGATGAAAAACTGTTTTTT	CASSADTGTDEKLFF
TRBV10-1	NA	many	TRBJ2-2	TGCGCCAGCAGTCGGGATTCGAACACCGGGGAGCTGTTTTTT	CASSRDSNTGELFF
TRBV8-2	NA	NA	TRBJ2-5	TGTGCCCAGATAATTAAAAAAAAAAAATTT	CAQIIKKKKF
TRBV4-1	NA	few	TRBJ1-1	TGCGCCAGCAGCCAACCAACTCTTCGCAGGGCAAACACTGAAGCTTTCTTT	CASSQPTLRRANTEAFF
TRBV6-1	NA	large	TRBJ2-5	TGTGCCAGCAGTGAAGCGGCGGGACTGGCGGAGTACTTC	CASSEAAGLAEYF
TRBV6-5	TRBD2	NA	TRBJ2-7	TGTGCCAGCAGTTACGACGGGACAGGGTTTTCTAGCGGGAGGCCAGGCGAGCAGTACTTC	CASSYDGTGFSSGRPGEQYF
TRBV6-1	NA	many	TRBJ1-2	TGTGCCGCTCAGTGGACGGATAACTATGGCTACACCTTC	CAAQWTDNYGYTF
TRBV10-3	TRBD2	once	TRBJ2-5	TGTGCGGGGCAGCGGGGCCGCGGCCGAGAGACCCAGTACTTC	CAGQRGRGRETQYF
TRBV6-1	TRBD2	few	TRBJ2-1	TGTGCCAGCAGTGACCCTGCTCTAGCGGGGGAAGCAGGTGAGCAGTTCTTC	CASSDPALAGEAGEQFF
TRBV4-2	NA	NA	TRBJ2-3	TGTGCCAGCAGCCAAGAGGGCCCATCCGCCACAGATATGCAGTACTTT	CASSQEGPSATDMQYF
TRBV25-1	TRBD2	many	TRBJ2-1	TGTGCCAGCAGTGAAAGCGGGAGACACAATGAGCAGTTCTTC	CASSESGRHNEQFF
TRBV27	TRBD1	few	TRBJ1-5	TGTGCCAGCAGTTCGACAGGGGGAAGCAATCAGCCCCAGCATTTT	CASSSTGGSNQPQHF
TRBV6-1	TRBD1	NA	TRBJ1-2	TGTGCCAGCAGTGAACAAGGGTCAGGGGGCCTATATGGCTACACCTTC	CASSEQGSGGLYGYTF
TRBV10-2	NA	medium-sized	TRBJ2-3	TGCGCCAGCAGTTCCGGTCCCCCCACAGATACGCAGTATTTT	CASSSGPPTDTQYF
TRBV7-6	NA	few	TRBJ1-4	TGTGCCAGCAGCTTAGAAGTGGGGGCTAATGAAAAACTGTTTTTT	CASSLEVGANEKLFF
TRBV3-1	NA	NA	TRBJ1-1	TGTGCCAGCAGCCAAACCACTGAAGCTTTCTTT	CASSQTTEAFF
TRBV4-1	NA	NA	TRBJ2-7	TGCGCCAGCAGCCAAGATTCGGGGCCATGGGCCAAAGATACGCAGTACTTC	CASSQDSGPWAKDTQYF
TRBV6-1	NA	medium-sized	TRBJ2-6	TGTGCCAGCAGTGAAGCTAGCTCTGGGGCCAACGTCCTGACTTTC	CASSEASSGANVLTF
TRBV5-1	TRBD2	few	TRBJ2-1	TGCGCCAGCAGCTTGGAAGGTAGCGGGAGGGCCGAGACCCAGTTCTTC	CASSLEGSGRAETQFF
TRBV10-2	NA	NA	TRBJ2-4	TGCGCCAGCGGGATGTGTGCCAAAAACATTCAGTATTTC	CASGMCAKNIQYF
TRBV12-3/TRBV12-4	NA	NA	TRBJ2-7	TGTGCCAGCAGTTTAGGCTACGAGCAGTACTTC	CASSLGYEQYF
TRBV7-2	NA	many	TRBJ1-1	TGTGCCAGCAGCTCATTGGACTGGGGAGGCACTGAAGCTTTCTTT	CASSSLDWGGTEAFF
TRBV27	NA	NA	TRBJ1-1	TGTGCCAGCAGTTTACGGGCGAACACTGACGCTACCTTC	CASSLRANTDATF
TRBV6-5	NA	many	TRBJ1-1	TGTGCCAGCAGTTACTCGAACCAGGCTGAAGCTTTCTTT	CASSYSNQAEAFF
TRBV6-1	NA	NA	TRBJ2-5	TGTGCCAGCAGTGACATGGCCCGTGACCAAGAGATTCAGTACTTC	CASSDMARDQEIQYF
TRBV28	NA	few	TRBJ2-5	TGTGCCAGCAGTTCCTTTGCGGGAGAGACCCAGTACTTC	CASSSFAGETQYF
TRBV6-1	TRBD2	NA	TRBJ2-1	TGTGCCAGCAGCAAGCGGGAGGCCTACAATGAGCAGTTCTTC	CASSKREAYNEQFF
TRBV27	NA	once	TRBJ2-2	TGTGCCAGCAGTTTATGGCTAGCACGGGGCGGGGAGCTGTTTTTT	CASSLWLARGGELFF
TRBV7-9	TRBD1	NA	TRBJ2-7	TGTGCCAGCAGCGGACGACAGGGCGTCTCCTACGAGCAGTACTTC	CASSGRQGVSYEQYF
TRBV27	NA	medium-sized	TRBJ2-3	TGTGCCACCTCTGAGCAGGGAGCGAGAGGGGGGACGCAGTATTTT	CATSEQGARGGTQYF
TRBV6-1	TRBD1	many	TRBJ1-2	TGTGCCAGCAGTACCGGGACAGGGGGAGGATATGGCTACACCTTC	CASSTGTGGGYGYTF
TRBV6-1	NA	few	TRBJ2-1	TGTGCCAGCAGTGAGAACGCGCTCTACGAGCAGTTCTTC	CASSENALYEQFF
TRBV27	NA	NA	TRBJ2-3	TGTGCCAGCAGTCCGGGCCGCGGGGGCCGTGACCAAGATACCCAGTATTTT	CASSPGRGGRDQDTQYF
TRBV5-3	TRBD2	few	TRBJ2-7	TGTGCCAGAAGGGGTACTAGCGGGAGGGCCCTCTACGAGCAGTACTTC	CARRGTSGRALYEQYF
TRBV28	NA	many	TRBJ2-3	TGTGCCAGCAGTTTCTTGATCGAGAACACAGATACGCAGTATTTT	CASSFLIENTDTQYF
TRBV3-1	NA	NA	TRBJ1-5	TGTGCCAGCAGCCAAGGGGGGTGGCAGCCCCAGCATTTT	CASSQGGWQPQHF
TRBV5-1	TRBD1	NA	TRBJ2-7	TGCGCCAGCAGCATGGACAGGGCTCAGTTCTACGAGCAGTACTTC	CASSMDRAQFYEQYF
TRBV6-5	NA	NA	TRBJ2-4	TGTGCCAGCAGTTGCCGCGGACCGGGGCTTAGCGCTAAAAATACTCAGTATTTC	CASSCRGPGLSAKNTQYF
TRBV30	TRBD2	many	TRBJ2-1	TGTGCCTGGGCTCTAGCGGGGGGGGGAAGTGAGCAGTTCTTC	CAWALAGGGSEQFF
TRBV10-3	NA	NA	TRBJ2-3	TGTGCCCTGAGACTCCAGTCCGGAAGTACCGAGACGCAGTATTTT	CALRLQSGSTETQYF
TRBV20-1	NA	many	TRBJ2-5	TGCAGTGCTAGAGCCGGGGACTCTCAAGAGACCCAGTACTTC	CSARAGDSQETQYF